This TCR beta chain came from a study of CD8+CD57+ T cells in acquired aplastic anemia. Looking at the study overall: The DNA of sorted CD4+ and CD8+ cells averaged approximately 3.3 ug.

All patients picked for sequencing had shown, by flow cytometry, an expansion of CD8+CD57+ cells. Diagnosis of severe acquired aplastic anemia applied to all patients. Both TCR beta VDJ combination and CDR3 sequence profiling were carried out. Genomic DNA was the template for this profiling. Each CDR3 protein is one row after TCRdb ran MiXCR on the reads. This sample yields fewer than 300,000 distinct CDR3 sequences, of which approximately 82% are seen a single time; less than 50% belongs to the top ten. The CDR3 spans 15 residues. Trimming left V 0 bases short and J 11 bases short, with 17 bases between. Germline CDR1 reads SGHVS; CDR2 reads FQNEAQ.

The chain uses TRBV7-8 and TRBJ2-1; no reliable D call. The sequenced sample consisted of sorted CD4+, CD8+, or CD8+CD57+ T cells (not recorded which) from PBMCs. The receptor was derived from a human donor with aplastic anemia. The CDR3 DNA reads TGTGCCAGCAGCTTAGCGAGAGGAGCCGACAAGCAGCAGTTCTTC. It is translated as CASSLARGADKQQFF.